This TCR beta chain was found in a study of T cells in Graves' hyperthyroidism and ophthalmopathy. Overall study results and limits: Researchers report that a 13 V-J model separated ophthalmopathy from stable hyperthyroidism.

The CDR3 length is 12 residues. V lost 4 bases and J lost 2, with 5 bases in between. The germline V gene encodes CDR1 SNHLY and CDR2 FYNNEI. This clonotype was seen at least ten times. Its specificity is not known. The TCR beta CDR3 regions underwent amplification using RNA transcripts as the source. The HTBI primer set was used in a first-round RT-PCR of the TCR CDR3. TCRdb re-called the multiplex PCR reads through MiXCR, storing one row per CDR3 protein. The sample gives about 380,000 distinct CDR3 sequences, approximately 17% of which show up once; roughly two fifths is in the top ten. The TCR sequence derives from a man younger than 35 with Graves' ophthalmopathy. The J gene is TRBJ2-5, the V gene TRBV2, with unresolved D. Sequences were obtained from blood. The CDR3 is CASSGRQETQYF. CDR3 nucleotide sequence: TGTGCCAGCAGTGGAAGACAAGAGACCCAGTACTTC.